A single count supports the clone carrying this TCR beta chain. V shed 2 bases and J shed 7 bases, with 12 bases lying between them. This CDR3 is built from 15 residues. The germline V gene has CDR1 KGHSH and CDR2 LQKENI. These data originate in a study of blood T cell repertoires in COVID-19. Study in general: The samples span acute and convalescent COVID-19 from the United States, Italy and Spain. T cells, B-cell-depleted T cells, or PBMCs supplied cDNA or gDNA.

Recruits, aged roughly 18 to 100 years, lived in 25 or so US areas. Recovered participants had two consecutive negative NP/OP PCR tests, healthcare professional clearance, or symptom resolution. Repertoires were generated with immunoSEQ multiplex PCR, while TCRdb's copy carries only in-frame clones and drops some. The sample contains approximately 300,000 clones, 70% to 90% of which appear only once. This clonotype was sampled from a woman aged 25-40 years who had recovered from COVID-19. The genes are TRBV18 and TRBJ1-6; tentative D call: TRBD1 (6 bases). Sequencing was done on a sample of PBMCs or T cells enriched from blood (not recorded which). CDR3 DNA: TGTGCCAGCTCACCAGTGGACAGCACGAATTCACCCCTCCACTTT. Its protein is CASSPVDSTNSPLHF.